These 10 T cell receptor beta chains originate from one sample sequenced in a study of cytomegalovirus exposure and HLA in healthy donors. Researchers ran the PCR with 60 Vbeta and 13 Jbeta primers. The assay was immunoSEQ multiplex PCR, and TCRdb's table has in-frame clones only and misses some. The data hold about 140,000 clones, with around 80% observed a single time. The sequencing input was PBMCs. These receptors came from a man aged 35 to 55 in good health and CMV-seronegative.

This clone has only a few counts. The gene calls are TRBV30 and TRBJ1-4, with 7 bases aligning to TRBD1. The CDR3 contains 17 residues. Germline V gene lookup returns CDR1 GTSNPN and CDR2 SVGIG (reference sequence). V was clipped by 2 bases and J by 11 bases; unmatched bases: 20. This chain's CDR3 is CAWSSPILRDSRRKLFF. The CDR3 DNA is TGTGCCTGGAGTTCCCCCATACTCCGGGACAGCCGCCGGAAACTGTTTTTT.

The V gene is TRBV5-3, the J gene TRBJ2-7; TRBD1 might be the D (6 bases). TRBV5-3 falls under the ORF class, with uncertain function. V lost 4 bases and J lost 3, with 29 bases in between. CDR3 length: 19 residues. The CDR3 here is CARSLRTGQWAGGYYEQYF. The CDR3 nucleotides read TGTGCCAGAAGCCTAAGGACCGGACAGTGGGCGGGCGGTTACTACGAGCAGTACTTC.

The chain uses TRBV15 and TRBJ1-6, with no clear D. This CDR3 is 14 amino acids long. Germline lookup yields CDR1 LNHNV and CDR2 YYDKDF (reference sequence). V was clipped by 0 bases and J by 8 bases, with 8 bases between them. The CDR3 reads CATSRDGRDSPLHF. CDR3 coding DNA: TGTGCCACCAGCAGAGATGGGAGGGATTCACCCCTCCACTTT.

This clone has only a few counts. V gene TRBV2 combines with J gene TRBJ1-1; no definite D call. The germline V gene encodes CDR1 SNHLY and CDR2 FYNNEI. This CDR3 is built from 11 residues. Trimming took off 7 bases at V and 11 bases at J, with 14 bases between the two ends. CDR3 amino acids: CASMTALAAFF. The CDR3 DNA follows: TGTGCCAGCATGACTGCGTTAGCGGCTTTCTTT.

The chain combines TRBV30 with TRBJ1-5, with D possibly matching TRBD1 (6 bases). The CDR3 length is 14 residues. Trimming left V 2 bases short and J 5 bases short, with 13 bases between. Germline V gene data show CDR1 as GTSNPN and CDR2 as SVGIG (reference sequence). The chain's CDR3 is CAWSRGFRDQPQHF. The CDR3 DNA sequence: TGTGCCTGGAGTAGGGGGTTTCGGGATCAGCCCCAGCATTTT.

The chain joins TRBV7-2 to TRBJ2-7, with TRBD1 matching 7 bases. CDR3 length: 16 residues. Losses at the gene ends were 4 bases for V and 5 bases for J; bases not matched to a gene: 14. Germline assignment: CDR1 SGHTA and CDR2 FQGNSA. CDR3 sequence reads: CASSSYSRDSRNEQYF. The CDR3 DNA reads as TGTGCCAGCAGCTCGTATTCAAGGGACAGTCGTAACGAGCAGTACTTC. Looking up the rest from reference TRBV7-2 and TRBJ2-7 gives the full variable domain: GAGVSQSPSNKVTEKGKDVELRCDPISGHTALYWYRQSLGQGLEFLIYFQGNSAPDKSGLPSDRFSAERTGGSVSTLTIQRTQQEDSAVYLCASSSYSRDSRNEQYFGPGTRLTVT.

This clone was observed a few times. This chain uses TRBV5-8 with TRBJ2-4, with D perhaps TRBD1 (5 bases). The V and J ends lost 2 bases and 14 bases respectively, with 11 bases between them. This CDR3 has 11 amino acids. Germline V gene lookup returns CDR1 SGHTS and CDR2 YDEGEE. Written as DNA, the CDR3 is TGTGCCAGCAGCTTTTATGGGGCGGAGTACTTC. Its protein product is CASSFYGAEYF.

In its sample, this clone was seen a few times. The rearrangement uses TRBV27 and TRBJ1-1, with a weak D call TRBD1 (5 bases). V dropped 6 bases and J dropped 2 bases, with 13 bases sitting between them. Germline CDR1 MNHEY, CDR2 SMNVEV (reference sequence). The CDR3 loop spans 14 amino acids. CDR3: CASSQSDSNTEAFF. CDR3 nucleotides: TGTGCCAGCAGCCAATCTGACAGTAACACTGAAGCTTTCTTT.

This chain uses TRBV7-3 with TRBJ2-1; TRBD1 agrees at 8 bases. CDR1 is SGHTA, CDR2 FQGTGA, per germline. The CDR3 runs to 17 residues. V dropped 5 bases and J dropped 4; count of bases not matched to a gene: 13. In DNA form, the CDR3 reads TGTGCCAGCAGCCCTAAAACGGCCCAGGGGGCTTACAATGAGCAGTTCTTC. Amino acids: CASSPKTAQGAYNEQFF.

CDR3 DNA sequence: TGCGCCAGCAGCTTGGTCGCCGCGGGACAGAGGACCTACAATGAGCAGTTCTTC. Encoded protein: CASSLVAAGQRTYNEQFF. This chain links TRBV5-1 with TRBJ2-1; possible D gene TRBD1, 7 bases. Germline CDR1 reads SGHRS; CDR2 reads YFSETQ. V was clipped by 0 bases and J by 2 bases, with 18 bases between them. The length of the CDR3 is 18 residues.